These 30 T cell receptor beta chains were all obtained from the same sample, sequenced in a study of cytomegalovirus exposure and HLA in healthy donors. 13 Jbeta primers and 60 Vbeta primers were used for the PCR. Data came from immunoSEQ multiplex PCR; TCRdb stores just in-frame clones and leaves some out. The repertoire holds almost 90,000 clones, with 85% as singletons. The specimen sequenced was PBMCs. Receptors were obtained from a middle-aged man in good health and CMV-seropositive.

The chain has TRBV7-9 and TRBJ1-2; 7 bases map to TRBD1. This CDR3 is 16 amino acids long. The trim removed 1 base at V and 3 bases at J, leaving 8 bases unmatched. From germline, CDR1 is SEHNR and CDR2 FQNEAQ (reference sequence). The CDR3 here is CASSLGTGEVDYGYTF. CDR3 sequence (DNA): TGTGCCAGCAGCTTAGGTACAGGGGAGGTTGACTATGGCTACACCTTC.

By share, this clone counts as medium-sized. This sample also contains other DNA sequences that code for the same CDR3. This chain connects TRBV5-1 to TRBJ1-1; TRBD1 matches 9 bases. This CDR3 region has 14 residues. Germline V gene lookup returns CDR1 SGHRS and CDR2 YFSETQ. Losses at the gene ends were 3 bases for V and 7 bases for J; bases not matched to a gene: 7. The chain's CDR3 is CASSYGTGSSEAFF. CDR3 sequence (DNA): TGCGCCAGCAGCTATGGGACAGGGTCCAGTGAAGCTTTCTTT.

V is TRBV7-9 and J is TRBJ2-4; a possible D gene is TRBD1 (5 bases). The CDR3 has 16 amino acids. CDR1 and CDR2 (germline): SEHNR, FQNEAQ (reference sequence). The germline V and J ends were trimmed by 3 bases and 5 bases, with 17 bases remaining between them. Here the CDR3 reads CASSFGPSDIQNIQYF. The CDR3 nucleotides read TGTGCCAGCAGCTTTGGGCCGTCGGACATCCAAAACATTCAGTACTTC. Based on the CDR3 plus reference TRBV7-9 and TRBJ2-4, the full variable domain is DTGVSQNPRHKITKRGQNVTFRCDPISEHNRLYWYRQTLGQGPEFLTYFQNEAQLEKSRLLSDRFSAERPKGSFSTLEIQRTEQGDSAMYLCASSFGPSDIQNIQYFGAGTRLSVL.

The chain employs TRBV9 and TRBJ2-2, with 8 bases lining up with TRBD1. V shed 7 bases and J 1 base; nucleotides not matched to a gene: 0. The CDR3 runs to 13 residues. CDR1 and CDR2 (germline): SGDLS, YYNGEE. CDR3 DNA sequence: TGTGCCAGCGGGACAGGGAACACCGGGGAGCTGTTTTTT. Amino acids: CASGTGNTGELFF. Looking up the rest from reference TRBV9 and TRBJ2-2 gives the full variable domain: DSGVTQTPKHLITATGQRVTLRCSPRSGDLSVYWYQQSLDQGLQFLIQYYNGEERAKGNILERFSAQQFPDLHSELNLSSLELGDSALYFCASGTGNTGELFFGEGSRLTVL.

The chain combines TRBV2 with TRBJ2-7, with D possibly TRBD1 on 6 matching bases. Trimming cost V 4 bases and J 5 bases, with 9 bases left between them. Germline V gene lookup returns CDR1 SNHLY and CDR2 FYNNEI. This CDR3 is built from 12 residues. The CDR3 sequence is CASSVYRDEQYF. The CDR3 coding sequence is TGTGCCAGCAGTGTTTACAGGGACGAGCAGTACTTC.

This rearrangement joins TRBV7-6 to TRBJ2-7; no firm D call. The germline V and J ends were trimmed by 0 bases and 6 bases, with 12 bases remaining between them. The CDR3 consists of 14 residues. Per the germline V gene, CDR1 is SGHVS and CDR2 is FNYEAQ. This chain's CDR3 is CASSLAGKHGEQYF. The DNA for the CDR3 is TGTGCCAGCAGCTTAGCGGGCAAACATGGCGAGCAGTACTTC.

A few counts support this clone. The rearrangement links TRBV18 to TRBJ1-5, with 7 bases identical to TRBD1. Germline values: CDR1 KGHSH, CDR2 LQKENI. The CDR3 has 14 residues. V gave up 6 bases and J gave up 7 bases; unmatched junction bases: 9. The CDR3 reads CASSLSGGRQPQHF. CDR3 sequence (DNA): TGTGCCAGCTCCCTCTCAGGGGGTCGACAGCCCCAGCATTTT.

The CDR3 DNA follows: TGTGCCAGCAGCGTAGTTAGTGACACTGAAGCTTTCTTT. Protein: CASSVVSDTEAFF. V gene TRBV9 combines with J gene TRBJ1-1; D call uncertain. Trimming took off 0 bases at V and 3 bases at J, with 6 bases between the two ends. CDR3 length: 13 amino acids. Germline CDR1 SGDLS, CDR2 YYNGEE.

The chain links TRBV5-4 to TRBJ2-5, with 8 bases matching TRBD2. The V segment lost 3 bases and the J segment 6 bases; nucleotides outside the gene matches: 7. CDR1 and CDR2 (germline): SGHNT, YYREEE (reference sequence). This CDR3 comprises 14 residues. As DNA, the CDR3 is TGTGCCAGCAGCTCCGGGACTAGGGTGAAGACCCAGTACTTC. Its protein product is CASSSGTRVKTQYF.

The chain is built from TRBV18 and TRBJ2-5, with 9 bases fitting TRBD2. The CDR3 has 16 amino acids. Germline CDR1 is KGHSH and CDR2 is LQKENI. After removal of 4 bases from V and 3 bases from J, the junction contained 9 bases not matched to a gene. The CDR3 DNA reads as TGTGCCAGCTCACTACGAGCGGGGGGCCAAGAAGAGACCCAGTACTTC. Protein: CASSLRAGGQEETQYF.

This clone has only one observation. The rearrangement links TRBV7-8 to TRBJ2-5; tentatively, D is TRBD1 (6 bases). The V end was cut by 1 base, the J end by 2 bases, with 14 bases between. Germline V gene data show CDR1 as SGHVS and CDR2 as FQNEAQ. CDR3 size: 16 residues. CDR3 loop: CASSLGGRGWQETQYF. DNA for the CDR3: TGTGCCAGCAGCTTAGGGGGCAGGGGATGGCAAGAGACCCAGTACTTC. Variable domain in full (rest from reference TRBV7-8 and TRBJ2-5): GAGVSQSPRYKVAKRGQDVALRCDPISGHVSLFWYQQALGQGPEFLTYFQNEAQLDKSGLPSDRFFAERPEGSVSTLKIQRTQQEDSAVYLCASSLGGRGWQETQYFGPGTRLLVL.

This chain uses TRBV28 with TRBJ2-6, with D perhaps matching TRBD1 (5 bases). Germline V lookup: CDR1 MDHEN, CDR2 SYDVKM. This CDR3 is built from 16 residues. V was cut by 6 bases and J by 2 bases, with 14 bases left in between. The CDR3 bases are TGTGCCAGCAGCACAACTGGGGCGGCTGGGGCCAACGTCCTGACTTTC. Protein sequence: CASSTTGAAGANVLTF.

V usage is TRBV6-1 and J usage is TRBJ2-5; 8 bases map to TRBD1. V was clipped by 6 bases and J by 3 bases; unmatched bases: 9. The germline CDR1 and CDR2 sequences are MNHNS and SASEGT. The CDR3 spans 15 residues. The CDR3 loop reads CASSPTGTGKETQYF. Written as DNA, the CDR3 is TGTGCCAGCAGCCCCACCGGGACAGGAAAAGAGACCCAGTACTTC.

This clone was found a few times. The rearrangement links TRBV5-1 to TRBJ2-1, with D unresolved. Trimming stripped 1 base from V and 2 bases from J, with 10 bases between. From germline, CDR1 is SGHRS and CDR2 YFSETQ. The CDR3 runs to 15 residues. CDR3 bases: TGCGCCAGCAGCTTGAGTGACACTCCCTACAATGAGCAGTTCTTC. This translates into CASSLSDTPYNEQFF.

The table lists this clone with a count of one. This chain links TRBV7-3 with TRBJ2-4, with D perhaps matching TRBD2 (6 bases). The germline V gene has CDR1 SGHTA and CDR2 FQGTGA. This CDR3 is built from 13 residues. V was cut by 5 bases and J by 8 bases, with 13 bases left in between. The CDR3 DNA reads TGTGCCAGCAGCACGGACCCGGGGGACATTCAGTACTTC. This translates into CASSTDPGDIQYF.

The chain links TRBV4-2 to TRBJ2-1, with 12 nucleotides matching TRBD2. With V trimmed by 5 bases and J by 7 bases, 6 bases remained unmatched. Germline CDR1 is LGHNA and CDR2 is YNFKEQ. This CDR3 is 15 amino acids long. The CDR3 coding sequence is TGTGCCAGCAGCTCACTAGCGGGGGGACGAAATGAGCAGTTCTTC. Its translation is CASSSLAGGRNEQFF.

The rearrangement links TRBV10-1 to TRBJ2-2; 12 bases are a match to TRBD2. Unmatched junction bases numbered 2, after V lost 4 bases and J lost 2 bases. The CDR3 length is 16 residues. Germline CDR1 reads WNHNN; CDR2 reads SYGVQD (reference sequence). CDR3 DNA: TGCGCCAGCAGTGTACTAGCGGGAGGTAACACCGGGGAGCTGTTTTTT. Translating it yields CASSVLAGGNTGELFF.

The chain links TRBV6-5 to TRBJ2-1; possibly TRBD1 for D (6 bases). This CDR3 spans 15 amino acids. The ends were cut back, 0 bases at V and 4 bases at J, with 10 bases in the middle. Germline CDR1 MNHEY, CDR2 SVGAGI. CDR3: CASSYSGQGYNEQFF. DNA for the CDR3: TGTGCCAGCAGTTACTCAGGGCAGGGGTACAATGAGCAGTTCTTC.

The chain has TRBV30 and TRBJ1-2; 7 nucleotides line up with TRBD1. The V gene end was trimmed by 3 bases and the J gene end by 5 bases; junction bases not matched to a gene: 15. Per germline, CDR1 GTSNPN and CDR2 SVGIG (reference sequence). This CDR3 contains 16 residues. The DNA for the CDR3 is TGTGCCTGGAGCCCCAAGAGGACAGGTCCTCTATATGGCTACACCTTC. It specifies CAWSPKRTGPLYGYTF.

The chain links TRBV6-5 to TRBJ1-5; perhaps TRBD1 as D (6 bases). This CDR3 region has 14 residues. Trimming took 5 bases from V and 7 from J, leaving 15 bases between them. Germline-derived CDR1 and CDR2 are MNHEY and SVGAGI. In nucleotides, the CDR3 is TGTGCCAGCAGTACACAGGGTCGAGGGCAGCCCCAGCATTTT. Translation: CASSTQGRGQPQHF.

The chain links TRBV30 to TRBJ1-2; TRBD1 matches 7 bases. The trim removed 4 bases at V and 3 bases at J, leaving 8 bases unmatched. Germline lookup yields CDR1 GTSNPN and CDR2 SVGIG (reference sequence). The CDR3 has 14 residues. The CDR3, as DNA: TGTGCCTGGATACCCGTTGACAGGGACTATGGCTACACCTTC. Translating it yields CAWIPVDRDYGYTF.

The J gene is TRBJ2-1, the V gene TRBV15, with 7 bases that match TRBD2. The trim removed 5 bases at V and 1 base at J, leaving 5 bases unmatched. CDR1 and CDR2 from the germline V gene are LNHNV and YYDKDF (reference sequence). This CDR3 contains 15 residues. As DNA, the CDR3 is TGTGCCACCAGCCGGGACTACACTTCCTACAATGAGCAGTTCTTC. This sequence encodes CATSRDYTSYNEQFF. The full variable domain, in which reference TRBV15 and TRBJ2-1 provide the parts outside the CDR3, is DAMVIQNPRYQVTQFGKPVTLSCSQTLNHNVMYWYQQKSSQAPKLLFHYYDKDFNNEADTPDNFQSRRPNTSFCFLDIRSPGLGDTAMYLCATSRDYTSYNEQFFGPGTRLTVL.

This clone was picked up a small number of times. The rearrangement joins TRBV10-3 to TRBJ2-1, with a weak D call TRBD1 (5 bases). CDR1 and CDR2 from the germline V gene are ENHRY and SYGVKD. V gave up 8 bases and J gave up 9 bases, with 11 bases separating them. The CDR3 contains 11 residues. The CDR3 region has the DNA TGTGCCATCGCAAATGGGGCTGAGCAGTTCTTC. Protein product: CAIANGAEQFF.

The genes are TRBV5-4 and TRBJ1-3; D gene ambiguous. From germline, CDR1 is SGHNT and CDR2 YYREEE (reference sequence). The germline V and J ends were trimmed by 4 bases and 4 bases, with 6 bases remaining between them. The CDR3 runs 12 residues. CDR3 DNA sequence: TGTGCCAGCAGCGCGGTAGGAAACACCATATATTTT. Amino acids: CASSAVGNTIYF.

This chain connects TRBV19 to TRBJ1-2; 9 bases are a match to TRBD1. Germline V gives CDR1 LNHDA, CDR2 SQIVND (reference sequence). With 5 bases clipped from V and 2 bases from J, the junction kept 6 bases outside the gene matches. The CDR3 length is 15 residues. Here the CDR3 DNA reads TGTGCCAGTAGTGTAACAGGGGGCCGGAACTATGGCTACACCTTC. Translated, it gives CASSVTGGRNYGYTF. Looking up the rest from reference TRBV19 and TRBJ1-2 gives the full variable domain: DGGITQSPKYLFRKEGQNVTLSCEQNLNHDAMYWYRQDPGQGLRLIYYSQIVNDFQKGDIAEGYSVSREKKESFPLTVTSAQKNPTAFYLCASSVTGGRNYGYTFGSGTRLTVV.

The chain carries TRBV7-6 and TRBJ2-1; no clear D. Trimming took off 1 base at V and 5 bases at J, with 6 bases between the two ends. Germline values: CDR1 SGHVS, CDR2 FNYEAQ. The CDR3 consists of 13 residues. The CDR3 nucleotides are TGTGCCAGCAGCTTAGGGGCTAACAATGAGCAGTTCTTC. It translates to CASSLGANNEQFF.

The chain joins TRBV18 to TRBJ1-1; 9 bases match TRBD1. Germline CDR1 reads KGHSH; CDR2 reads LQKENI. V lost 4 bases and J lost 6; bases outside the gene matches: 6. The length of the CDR3 is 14 residues. CDR3 in DNA: TGTGCCAGCTCACAAACAGGGGGCGCCGCTGAAGCTTTCTTT. Translation: CASSQTGGAAEAFF.

This clone came up once. The chain joins TRBV23-1 to TRBJ1-4; D might be TRBD1 (6 bases). TRBV23-1 is given ORF status, its function remaining uncertain. CDR3 length: 16 amino acids. V lost 4 bases and J lost 4, with 16 bases in between. The CDR3 DNA reads TGCGCCAGCAGTCCGTTGGGAGGGGGGTATAATGAAAAACTGTTTTTT. Translated: CASSPLGGGYNEKLFF.

The CDR3 protein is CASSQAASQNNEQFF. The CDR3, as DNA: TGCGCCAGCAGCCAAGCGGCTAGCCAGAACAATGAGCAGTTCTTC. The chain is built from TRBV4-1 and TRBJ2-1; perhaps TRBD2 as D (5 bases). This CDR3 is 15 amino acids long. The V gene lost 1 base and the J gene lost 5 bases, with 12 bases spanning the gap. Germline V gene data show CDR1 as MGHRA and CDR2 as YSYEKL.

This chain joins TRBV25-1 and TRBJ2-2; weak D call: TRBD2 (6 bases). V lost 6 bases and J lost 5, with 19 bases in between. This CDR3 spans 16 amino acids. Germline V gene sequence: CDR1 MGHDK, CDR2 SYGVNS. The CDR3 sequence: CASSPFGGALTGELFF. The CDR3 coding sequence is TGTGCCAGCAGCCCATTTGGAGGGGCCCTGACCGGGGAGCTGTTTTTT.